What follows are 15 T cell receptor beta chains derived from one specimen sequenced in a study of PD-1 blockade in mismatch repair-deficient tumors listed by TCRdb under 2017. Library preparation used the immunoSEQ multiplex PCR assay. Imported from immuneACCESS, the table was reduced by TCRdb to in-frame sequences with V and J called. These copies leave out some clones; in studies compared against another copy, an unresolved V gene accounts for under half, and the cause of the remainder is not known. The sample has over 100,000 clones on record, approximately 80% of them singletons. The biggest ten clones account for 4% to 6% of the sample. Sequencing used peripheral blood, obtained 60 to 65 weeks after starting pembrolizumab. These receptors all stem from an adult with mismatch repair-deficient cancer.

The chain has TRBV9 and TRBJ1-1, with D possibly matching TRBD1 (6 bases). Germline V gene data show CDR1 as SGDLS and CDR2 as YYNGEE. V gave up 3 bases and J gave up 1 base, with 13 bases separating them. The CDR3 loop spans 15 amino acids. The CDR3 loop is CASSEPVGGNTEAFF. CDR3 DNA: TGTGCCAGCAGCGAGCCAGTAGGGGGGAACACTGAAGCTTTCTTT. Full variable domain (remainder filled in from reference TRBV9 and TRBJ1-1): DSGVTQTPKHLITATGQRVTLRCSPRSGDLSVYWYQQSLDQGLQFLIQYYNGEERAKGNILERFSAQQFPDLHSELNLSSLELGDSALYFCASSEPVGGNTEAFFGQGTRLTVV.

This chain uses TRBV11-2 with TRBJ2-7, with 8 bases matching TRBD1. Per germline, CDR1 SGHAT and CDR2 FQNNGV. This CDR3 comprises 13 residues. Germline trimming cut 5 bases from V and 6 bases from J; bases unmatched to any gene: 6. The CDR3 DNA sequence: TGTGCCAGCAGCCTCAGGGGGCCGGGCGAGCAGTACTTC. Protein product: CASSLRGPGEQYF.

The J gene is TRBJ2-3, the V gene TRBV7-2, with D hard to call. Germline-derived CDR1 and CDR2 are SGHTA and FQGNSA. The V gene lost 1 base and the J gene lost 4 bases, with 9 bases spanning the gap. This CDR3 contains 14 residues. This CDR3 reads CASSLGFAPDTQYF. CDR3 coding DNA: TGTGCCAGCAGCTTAGGCTTCGCCCCAGATACGCAGTATTTT.

This chain uses TRBV11-1 with TRBJ2-7; 11 bases align to TRBD2. The V gene end was trimmed by 5 bases and the J gene end by 0 bases; junction bases not matched to a gene: 3. CDR3 length equals 15 residues. Germline V gene sequence: CDR1 SGHAT, CDR2 FQDESV (reference sequence). The CDR3 is CASSRTSGSSYEQYF. CDR3 nucleotides: TGTGCCAGCAGCCGTACTAGCGGGAGCTCCTACGAGCAGTACTTC.

The V gene is TRBV6-1, the J gene TRBJ2-7; 9 positions match TRBD2. The junction had 5 bases not matched to a gene; V was cut back by 1 base and J by 4 bases. The CDR3 is 15 residues long. Germline V gene lookup returns CDR1 MNHNS and CDR2 SASEGT. The CDR3 coding sequence is TGTGCCAGCAGTGAAGAAGTTAGCGGGAGTTACGAGCAGTACTTC. Its translation is CASSEEVSGSYEQYF.

CDR3 nucleotides: TGTGCCTGGAGTGTGCGGCCCGGAGAGACCCAGTACTTC. This codes for CAWSVRPGETQYF. The V and J genes are TRBV30 and TRBJ2-5; D remains unclear. The CDR3 has 13 residues. The germline V and J ends were trimmed by 0 bases and 4 bases, with 9 bases remaining between them. Looked up from germline, CDR1 is GTSNPN and CDR2 is SVGIG (reference sequence).

The chain has TRBV5-4 and TRBJ2-1, with D possibly matching TRBD1 (5 bases). V lost 4 bases and J lost 9, with 14 bases in between. The germline V gene encodes CDR1 SGHNT and CDR2 YYREEE (reference sequence). The CDR3 covers 13 residues. The CDR3 DNA sequence: TGTGCCAGCAGCACGGACACCCGCACTGAGCAGTTCTTC. Translation gives CASSTDTRTEQFF.

For the CDR3, the DNA is TGTGCCAGCAGCTTTCGCGCCCTCGGCGGGGAGCTGTTTTTT. Protein: CASSFRALGGELFF. V is TRBV7-8 and J is TRBJ2-2, with D hard to call. Germline V gives CDR1 SGHVS, CDR2 FQNEAQ. The CDR3 is 14 residues long. V shed 3 bases and J shed 7 bases, with 12 bases lying between them.

V usage is TRBV19 and J usage is TRBJ2-5; 7 bases align to TRBD1. Germline CDR1 LNHDA, CDR2 SQIVND (reference sequence). J gave up 4 bases and V 3 bases, and 8 bases lay outside the gene matches. This CDR3 is built from 15 residues. The CDR3 coding sequence is TGTGCCAGTAGTATCCCGACAAGACAGGGAGAGACCCAGTACTTC. As protein: CASSIPTRQGETQYF.

This rearrangement joins TRBV5-6 to TRBJ1-4; D call uncertain. V lost 3 bases, J lost 7 bases, and 13 bases lay in between. Germline lookup yields CDR1 SGHDT and CDR2 YYEEEE. The CDR3 has 14 amino acids. In DNA, the CDR3 is TGTGCCAGCAGCTCCGGGGATCGGGGTGAAAAACTGTTTTTT. It yields the protein CASSSGDRGEKLFF.

The V and J genes are TRBV18 and TRBJ2-5; D not resolved. The CDR3 covers 14 residues. Trimming removed 4 bases from V and 5 bases from J, with 14 bases in between. The germline V gene encodes CDR1 KGHSH and CDR2 LQKENI. Written as DNA, the CDR3 is TGTGCCAGCTCACGGCGACCTCTTGTGGAGACCCAGTACTTC. It encodes CASSRRPLVETQYF.

The J gene is TRBJ2-5, the V gene TRBV5-1; 7 nucleotides align to TRBD1. Germline CDR1 is SGHRS and CDR2 is YFSETQ. Unmatched junction bases numbered 13, after V lost 6 bases and J lost 5 bases. The CDR3 has 15 amino acids. The chain's CDR3 is CASTTIQTGRETQYF. CDR3 DNA: TGCGCCAGCACAACTATACAGACAGGGCGGGAGACCCAGTACTTC.

The chain couples TRBV27 to TRBJ2-5; 11 bases agree with TRBD1. The ends lost 6 bases at V and 5 bases at J; junction bases unmatched: 8. The CDR3 has 15 amino acids. CDR1 and CDR2 (germline): MNHEY, SMNVEV (reference sequence). The CDR3 nucleotides are TGTGCCAGCAGGCGGACAGGGGGCGCAGGGGAGACCCAGTACTTC. Translation gives CASRRTGGAGETQYF.

In this sample, this clone turned up once. The rearrangement uses TRBV30 and TRBJ1-1; tentative D call: TRBD1 (5 bases). Germline V gene data show CDR1 as GTSNPN and CDR2 as SVGIG (reference sequence). This CDR3 is built from 12 residues. V lost 3 bases and J lost 6, with 11 bases in between. This chain's CDR3 is CAWSPQAAEAFF. The CDR3 DNA follows: TGTGCCTGGAGCCCACAGGCAGCTGAAGCTTTCTTT. The full variable domain, completed using reference TRBV30 and TRBJ1-1, is SQTIHQWPATLVQPVGSPLSLECTVEGTSNPNLYWYRQAAGRGLQLLFYSVGIGQISSEVPQNLSASRPQDRQFILSSKKLLLSDSGFYLCAWSPQAAEAFFGQGTRLTVV.

This chain connects TRBV10-3 to TRBJ2-2; 12 nucleotides line up with TRBD2. CDR3 length: 16 residues. Germline V CDR1 and CDR2: ENHRY, SYGVKD. With 4 bases clipped from V and 4 bases from J, the junction kept 4 bases outside the gene matches. The CDR3 here is CAISVGLAGTTGELFF. The CDR3 DNA follows: TGTGCCATCAGTGTAGGACTAGCGGGAACCACCGGGGAGCTGTTTTTT.